Sequencing of this TCR beta chain was carried out in a study of breast tumors, draining lymph nodes, adjacent tissues. CDR3 length: 17 amino acids. From germline, CDR1 is SGHRS and CDR2 YFSETQ. V lost 4 bases to trimming and J lost 4 bases, with 23 bases between them. Whole-study results and caveats: Tumors had less TCR diversity than lymph nodes, more than nontumor tissue. Findings are consistent with lymph node origin and intratumoral expansion of most tumor T cells.

The lymph nodes were axillary draining lymph nodes from breast cancer patients. TCRdb used MiXCR to reprocess the multiplex PCR reads, holding one entry per CDR3 protein. Of fewer than 150,000 distinct CDR3 sequences detected, around 20% appear once; the ten largest clones hold 2% to 2.5%. Turning to this clonotype: Its target is unknown.

This TCR derives from a female donor with breast cancer. Some clones in this sample may be carry-over from other donors' samples. Material: axillary lymph node tissue. This sequence joins TRBV5-1 and TRBJ1-1; D may be TRBD1 (6 bases). The CDR3 loop reads CASSPYGVTQGSTEAFF. The CDR3 coding sequence is TGCGCCAGCAGCCCCTATGGGGTAACACAGGGCTCCACTGAAGCTTTCTTT.